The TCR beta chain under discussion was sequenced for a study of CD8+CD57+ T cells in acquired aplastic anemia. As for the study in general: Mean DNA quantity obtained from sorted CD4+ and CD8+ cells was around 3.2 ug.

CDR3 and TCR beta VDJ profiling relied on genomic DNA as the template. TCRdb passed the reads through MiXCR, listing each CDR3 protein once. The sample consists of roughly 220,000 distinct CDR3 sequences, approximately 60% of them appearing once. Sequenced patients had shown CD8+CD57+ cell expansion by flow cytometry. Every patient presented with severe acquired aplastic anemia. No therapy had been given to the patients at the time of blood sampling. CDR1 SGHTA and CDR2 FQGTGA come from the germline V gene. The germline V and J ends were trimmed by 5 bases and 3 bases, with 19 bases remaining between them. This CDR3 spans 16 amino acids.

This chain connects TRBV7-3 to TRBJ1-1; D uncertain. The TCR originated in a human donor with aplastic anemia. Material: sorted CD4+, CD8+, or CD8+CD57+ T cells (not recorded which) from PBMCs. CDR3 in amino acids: CASSPRAALGHTEAFF. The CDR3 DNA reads TGTGCCAGCAGCCCCCGGGCAGCCCTCGGCCACACTGAAGCTTTCTTT.